The subject of this entry is one T cell receptor beta chain. A much larger clone differs from this one at a single base, so this may be a read error. Cells sorted as Tregs were CD4+, CD25+ and CD127-/low. From the 5' RACE reads, TCRdb called clonotypes with MiXCR, one entry per CDR3 protein. The sample comprises about 10,000 distinct CDR3 sequences, around 13% of which are singletons, and approximately 3% rests with the top ten. Germline V gene lookup returns CDR1 SGHRS and CDR2 YFSETQ. The CDR3 is 14 amino acids. The specimen sequenced was Tregs sorted from blood. The chain couples TRBV5-1 to TRBJ2-3; a possible D gene is TRBD1 (5 bases). This TCR was sampled from a female donor with breast cancer. Written as DNA, the CDR3 is TGCGCCAGCAGCTCGGCTCAAAGCACAGGTACGCAGTATTTT. Translating it yields CASSSAQSTGTQYF.